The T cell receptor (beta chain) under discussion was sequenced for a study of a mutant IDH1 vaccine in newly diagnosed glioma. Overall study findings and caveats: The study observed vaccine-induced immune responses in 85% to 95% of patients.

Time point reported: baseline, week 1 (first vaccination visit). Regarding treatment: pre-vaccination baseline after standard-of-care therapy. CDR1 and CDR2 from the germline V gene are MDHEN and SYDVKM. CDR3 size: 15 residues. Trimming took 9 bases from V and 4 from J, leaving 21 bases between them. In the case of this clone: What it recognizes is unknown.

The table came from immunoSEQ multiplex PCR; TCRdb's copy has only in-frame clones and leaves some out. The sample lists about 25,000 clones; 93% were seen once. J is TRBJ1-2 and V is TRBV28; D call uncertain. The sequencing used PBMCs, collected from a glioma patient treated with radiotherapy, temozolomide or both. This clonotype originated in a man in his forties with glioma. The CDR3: CASCPQFSAFYGYTF. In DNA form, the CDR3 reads TGTGCCAGTTGTCCCCAGTTTTCTGCCTTCTATGGCTACACCTTC.